Listed here are 6 T cell receptor beta chains from one sample, sequenced in a study of blood T cell repertoires in COVID-19. Sequenced by immunoSEQ multiplex PCR; TCRdb stores in-frame clones only, minus some. The sample lists fewer than 120,000 clones, roughly four fifths occurring once. The sample comprised peripheral blood. All receptors derive from a woman aged 55-70 years with acute or convalescent COVID-19.

The V call is TRBV28, the J call TRBJ1-2; D is undetermined. The CDR3 has 14 residues. Trimming cost V 5 bases and J 4 bases, with 14 bases left between them. Germline-derived CDR1 and CDR2 are MDHEN and SYDVKM. The CDR3 sequence: CASSPSEYLYGYTF. DNA of the CDR3: TGTGCCAGCAGTCCTTCTGAGTATCTCTATGGCTACACCTTC.

The gene calls are TRBV28 and TRBJ2-7; D not certain. This CDR3 is 13 amino acids long. The germline V and J ends were trimmed by 4 bases and 6 bases, with 13 bases remaining between them. In germline, CDR1 is MDHEN, CDR2 SYDVKM. The CDR3 DNA reads TGTGCCAGCAGTTCACCCCCCGGCGGCGAGCAGTACTTC. This translates into CASSSPPGGEQYF. Combining the CDR3 with reference TRBV28 and TRBJ2-7 gives the whole variable domain DVKVTQSSRYLVKRTGEKVFLECVQDMDHENMFWYRQDPGLGLRLIYFSYDVKMKEKGDIPEGYSVSREKKERFSLILESASTNQTSMYLCASSSPPGGEQYFGPGTRLTVT.

V gene TRBV19 combines with J gene TRBJ1-2; D is possibly TRBD1 (5 bases). Trimming stripped 10 bases from V and 4 bases from J, with 19 bases between. CDR3 length equals 14 residues. Germline-derived CDR1 and CDR2 are LNHDA and SQIVND (reference sequence). The CDR3 sequence is CATREGRGGYGYTF. The CDR3 nucleotides read TGTGCCACTCGAGAGGGGAGGGGTGGCTATGGCTACACCTTC.

V usage is TRBV6-6 and J usage is TRBJ2-7; 8 nucleotides line up with TRBD1. The CDR3 sequence is 15 residues long. J lost 2 bases, V lost 7 bases, and 10 bases had no gene match. Germline CDR1 is MNHNY and CDR2 is SVGAGI (reference sequence). The CDR3 coding sequence is TGTGCCAGCACCCCAGGACAGGGCCAGCCCTACGAGCAGTACTTC. It translates to CASTPGQGQPYEQYF.

The V gene is TRBV29-1, the J gene TRBJ1-2; perhaps TRBD1 as D (5 bases). Germline V gene data show CDR1 as SQVTM and CDR2 as ANQGSEA. This CDR3 is 13 amino acids long. V lost 0 bases to trimming and J lost 8 bases, with 13 bases between them. The DNA of the CDR3 is TGCAGCGTTGAAGAGGCCGACAGCTTGGGCTACACCTTC. The encoded protein is CSVEEADSLGYTF.

The rearrangement joins TRBV7-8 to TRBJ2-1; D call uncertain. Germline CDR1 and CDR2: SGHVS and FQNEAQ. Trimming pared 4 bases from V and 3 bases from J, leaving 7 bases between. CDR3 length equals 13 residues. The CDR3 sequence is CASSSQYYNEQFF. In DNA, the CDR3 is TGTGCCAGCAGCTCTCAGTACTACAATGAGCAGTTCTTC.